The sample holds a few counts of the clone carrying this TCR beta chain. Its antigen is not known. This record belongs to a study of radiotherapy plus CTLA-4 blockade in lung cancer. Produced via immunoSEQ multiplex PCR; TCRdb's table is partial and in-frame only. The table records 85,000 to 90,000 clones, about two thirds of them present only once. Regarding the study as a whole: Radiotherapy with ipilimumab was followed by blood expansion of tumor-derived clones. Early shifts in blood T cell clones, with interferon-beta, reportedly predicted response best.

This CDR3 comprises 13 residues. The germline V and J ends were trimmed by 5 bases and 6 bases, with 14 bases remaining between them. Germline values: CDR1 MNHGY, CDR2 SVAAGI. The V and J genes are TRBV6-9 and TRBJ2-7; D unresolved. This clonotype originated in a human donor with non-small cell lung cancer that progressed on radiotherapy plus ipilimumab. The sequencing here drew on peripheral blood, taken from a patient treated with radiotherapy plus ipilimumab. CDR3 region: CASSEARPGEQYF. Written as DNA, the CDR3 is TGTGCCAGCAGTGAAGCAAGACCTGGCGAGCAGTACTTC.